This T cell receptor (beta chain) emerged from a study of blood T cells in healthy people across ages. Together with a sample-barcoded 5' primer, a J-beta primer mix was included in a second PCR lasting about 7 to 11 cycles. MiXCR, applied by TCRdb to the 5' RACE reads, yields one record per CDR3 protein. The sample contains approximately 800,000 distinct CDR3 sequences, roughly 24% of which appear only once. In germline, CDR1 is LNHDA, CDR2 SQIVND (reference sequence). The CDR3 totals 14 residues. This clonotype has just a few counts. One junction end disagrees with the germline gene, perhaps due to a read error. The same sample was also used in a study of T cells of mothers and their children.

The sequenced sample consisted of blood. The chain uses TRBV19 and TRBJ1-2; D gene unclear. The sequence was obtained from a boy younger than 18 in good health. The chain's CDR3 is CTSTSSYGFYGYTF. In DNA, the CDR3 is TGTACCAGTACGTCGTCCTACGGATTCTATGGCTACACCTTC.